The clone carrying this T cell receptor beta chain was seen repeatedly, ten times or more. The data derive from a study of read filtering for tumor transcriptome and immune sequencing. Per the germline V gene, CDR1 is SGHNT and CDR2 is YENEEA. Between the trimmed V and J ends, which lost 5 bases and 1 base, there was a span of 8 bases. The CDR3 is made up of 13 amino acids. Molecular barcoded adaptors covering alpha/delta and beta/gamma chains were used on 400 to 450 ng RNA. From the reads, TCRdb called clonotypes with MiXCR, one entry per CDR3 protein. The profile shows about 90,000 distinct CDR3 sequences, around 12% of them singletons.

The V call is TRBV11-3, the J call TRBJ1-1; no clear D gene. Sequenced input: a population of CD138-negative cells sorted from bone marrow. The sequence derives from a donor over 35 with multiple myeloma. The CDR3 loop reads CASSRVRNTEAFF. In DNA, the CDR3 is TGTGCCAGCAGCCGCGTCAGGAACACTGAAGCTTTCTTT.